These 8 T cell receptor beta chains originate from one sample sequenced in a study of T cell responses to AZD1222 COVID-19 vaccine. TCRdb keeps only in-frame clones here, not all; method: immunoSEQ multiplex PCR. The sample holds approximately 90,000 clones; around 93% are singletons and the top ten take around 6.9%. Here the sequenced sample was peripheral blood, taken on day 0 of AZD1222 vaccination. These receptors all stem from an adult in good health.

The V and J genes are TRBV5-4 and TRBJ2-1; D unclear. V was cut by 7 bases and J by 8 bases, with 16 bases left in between. The germline gives CDR1 SGHNT, CDR2 YYREEE (reference sequence). The CDR3 is made up of 13 amino acids. The CDR3 loop is CASALGTSDEQFF. CDR3 nucleotides: TGTGCCAGCGCACTTGGAACGTCGGATGAGCAGTTCTTC.

V usage is TRBV9 and J usage is TRBJ1-6, with 7 bases fitting TRBD1. Germline lookup yields CDR1 SGDLS and CDR2 YYNGEE. CDR3 size: 16 residues. The V and J ends lost 3 bases and 7 bases, in that order; junction bases with no gene match: 10. CDR3 nucleotide sequence: TGTGCCAGCAGCGCCCGACACACACAGGGGAATTCACCCCTCCACTTT. It specifies CASSARHTQGNSPLHF.

For the CDR3, the DNA is TGCGCCAGCAGCCCTACCCGCTCGGGGCTGGTGGGTGAAAAACTGTTTTTT. This encodes CASSPTRSGLVGEKLFF. The chain employs TRBV5-1 and TRBJ1-4; tentative D call: TRBD1 (5 bases). Per germline, CDR1 SGHRS and CDR2 YFSETQ. This CDR3 has 17 amino acids. V was clipped by 4 bases and J by 7 bases, with 23 bases between them.

Only a few counts were recorded for this clone. The chain is built from TRBV28 and TRBJ1-1; D unclear. Germline CDR1 and CDR2: MDHEN and SYDVKM. Trimming pared 6 bases from V and 4 bases from J, leaving 18 bases between. This CDR3 comprises 15 residues. CDR3 in amino acids: CASSLPGIHFTEAFF. The CDR3 nucleotides read TGTGCCAGCAGCCTCCCCGGGATACACTTCACTGAAGCTTTCTTT.

V gene TRBV19 combines with J gene TRBJ1-3; D possibly corresponds to TRBD1 (6 bases). CDR3 length: 15 residues. The V end lost 5 bases, the J end lost 1 base, and 12 bases lay between the germline ends. Germline V lookup: CDR1 LNHDA, CDR2 SQIVND (reference sequence). CDR3 sequence reads: CASSVQGPSGNTIYF. In nucleotides, the CDR3 is TGTGCCAGTAGTGTCCAGGGGCCGTCTGGAAACACCATATATTTT.

This clone is a singleton in its sample. This rearrangement joins TRBV19 to TRBJ1-5, with TRBD1 identical over 7 bases. J gave up 5 bases and V 3 bases, and 7 bases lay outside the gene matches. This CDR3 is 15 amino acids long. The germline V gene encodes CDR1 LNHDA and CDR2 SQIVND (reference sequence). CDR3 protein: CASSIRGRGDQPQHF. The CDR3 bases are TGTGCCAGTAGTATTCGGGGCAGGGGGGATCAGCCCCAGCATTTT.

This chain uses TRBV29-1 with TRBJ1-3; D is possibly TRBD1 (6 bases). This CDR3 spans 14 amino acids. V dropped 4 bases and J dropped 4 bases, with 14 bases sitting between them. CDR1 and CDR2 (germline): SQVTM, ANQGSEA. Here the CDR3 reads CSVGMGGAGNTIYF. The CDR3, as DNA: TGCAGCGTTGGAATGGGGGGGGCGGGAAACACCATATATTTT.

V is TRBV19 and J is TRBJ1-4; the match to TRBD1 covers 7 bases. CDR1 and CDR2 (germline): LNHDA, SQIVND (reference sequence). The CDR3 has 16 residues. V was clipped by 3 bases and J by 5 bases; unmatched bases: 9. In nucleotides, the CDR3 is TGTGCCAGTAGTATTAACGCCCGGGACAGCAATGAAAAACTGTTTTTT. It is translated as CASSINARDSNEKLFF.